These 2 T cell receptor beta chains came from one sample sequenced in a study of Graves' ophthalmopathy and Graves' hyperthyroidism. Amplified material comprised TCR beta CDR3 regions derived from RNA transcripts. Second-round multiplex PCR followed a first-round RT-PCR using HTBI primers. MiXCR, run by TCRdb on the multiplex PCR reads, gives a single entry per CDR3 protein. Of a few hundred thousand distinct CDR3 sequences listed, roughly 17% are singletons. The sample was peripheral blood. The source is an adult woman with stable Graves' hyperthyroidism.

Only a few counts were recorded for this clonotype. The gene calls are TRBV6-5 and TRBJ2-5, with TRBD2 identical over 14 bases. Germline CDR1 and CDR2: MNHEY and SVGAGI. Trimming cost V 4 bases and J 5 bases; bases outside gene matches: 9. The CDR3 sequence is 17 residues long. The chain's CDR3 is CASSSPGLAGGWETQYF. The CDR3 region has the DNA TGTGCCAGCAGTTCTCCCGGACTAGCGGGAGGTTGGGAGACCCAGTACTTC.

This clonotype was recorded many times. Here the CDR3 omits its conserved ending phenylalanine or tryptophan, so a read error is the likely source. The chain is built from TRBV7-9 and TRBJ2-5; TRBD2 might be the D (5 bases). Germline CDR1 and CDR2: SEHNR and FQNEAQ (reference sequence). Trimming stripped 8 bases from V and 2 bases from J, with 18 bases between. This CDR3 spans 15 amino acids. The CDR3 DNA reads TGTGCCAGCGCCCTTACGGAGGACCGACAAGAGACCCAGTACCTC. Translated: CASALTEDRQETQYL.